The 10 T cell receptor beta chains presented below share a single source sample, sequenced in a study of T cells in localized non-small cell lung cancer. The data were produced by immunoSEQ multiplex PCR, yet TCRdb's version contains in-frame clones alone and is incomplete. This table holds just over 1,500 clones, more than 30% found once. This specimen consisted of lung tumor tissue, obtained before any cancer treatment. The receptors come from a woman between 35 and 70 years old with stage I lung adenocarcinoma.

This clone showed up just a few times. The genes are TRBV6-8 and TRBJ2-3, with D maybe TRBD1 (5 bases). Trimming pared 2 bases from V and 3 bases from J, leaving 6 bases between. This CDR3 comprises 13 residues. CDR1 MNHGY and CDR2 SAAAGT come from the germline V gene. Here the CDR3 reads CASSYAGTDTQYF. The CDR3 coding sequence is TGTGCCAGCAGTTACGCAGGGACAGATACGCAGTATTTT.

Within the sample, this clone is medium-sized. The junction and the germline gene differ at one end; a read error may be behind it. V is TRBV6-8 and J is TRBJ1-4; D is unclear. CDR1 and CDR2 (germline): MNHGY, SAAAGT. The CDR3 covers 13 residues. The CDR3 DNA reads TGTGCCAGCAGGGACCACCCGAATGGAAAACTGTTTTTT. Protein product: CASRDHPNGKLFF.

The rearrangement links TRBV10-2 to TRBJ2-7; 9 bases line up with TRBD1. Germline values: CDR1 WSHSY, CDR2 SAAADI. The CDR3 has 16 residues. With 9 bases clipped from V and 1 base from J, the junction kept 13 bases outside the gene matches. DNA of the CDR3: TGCGCCAGGGTGGGTAAGGGACAGGGCTCATCCTACGAGCAGTACTTC. Translation gives CARVGKGQGSSYEQYF.

On this clone itself: A read error may account for a junction end that differs from germline. The V call is TRBV19, the J call TRBJ2-2; possibly TRBD1 for D (5 bases). The CDR3 runs 13 residues. CDR1 is LNHDA and CDR2 is SQIVND in the germline V gene (reference sequence). The CDR3 sequence is CATSDSNTGELFF. CDR3 in DNA: TGTGCCACTAGTGACAGCAACACCGGGGAGCTGTTTTTT.

This chain joins TRBV6-8 and TRBJ2-5; D perhaps matches TRBD2 (5 bases). This CDR3 contains 14 residues. The V end was cut by 4 bases, the J end by 3 bases, with 12 bases between. Germline V gene data show CDR1 as MNHGY and CDR2 as SAAAGT. CDR3 coding DNA: TGTGCCAGCAGTTTAAGAGTAGCGAAAGAGACCCAGTACTTC. Translating it yields CASSLRVAKETQYF.

CDR3 in DNA: TGCAGCGTCGCGGACAGGGGGTATGGCTACACCTTC. Its translation: CSVADRGYGYTF. The chain joins TRBV29-1 to TRBJ1-2, with 10 bases aligning to TRBD1. The CDR3 length is 12 residues. V shed 6 bases and J 5 bases; nucleotides not matched to a gene: 3. Germline loops: CDR1 SQVTM, CDR2 ANQGSEA. Drawing the rest from reference TRBV29-1 and TRBJ1-2, the complete variable domain is SAVISQKPSRDICQRGTSLTIQCQVDSQVTMMFWYRQQPGQSLTLIATANQGSEATYESGFVIDKFPISRPNLTFSTLTVSNMSPEDSSIYLCSVADRGYGYTFGSGTRLTVV.

This clone rates as large (0.1 to 1%). The chain uses TRBV6-1 and TRBJ1-2; 10 bases fit TRBD1. Germline CDR1 is MNHNS and CDR2 is SASEGT. The ends lost 0 bases at V and 3 bases at J; junction bases unmatched: 1. This CDR3 contains 15 residues. CDR3 protein: CASSEAGTGDYGYTF. The CDR3, as DNA: TGTGCCAGCAGTGAAGCAGGGACAGGGGACTATGGCTACACCTTC.

This clone was picked up a small number of times. This chain connects TRBV28 to TRBJ2-2; D remains ambiguous. This CDR3 comprises 15 residues. The V end was cut by 8 bases, the J end by 5 bases, with 18 bases between. Looked up from germline, CDR1 is MDHEN and CDR2 is SYDVKM. CDR3 loop: CASRTGQQETGELFF. The CDR3 DNA is TGTGCCAGCCGGACCGGGCAGCAGGAGACCGGGGAGCTGTTTTTT.

By share, this clone counts as medium-sized. This chain connects TRBV11-3 to TRBJ2-7; D perhaps matches TRBD2 (6 bases). The CDR3 spans 15 residues. CDR1 and CDR2 (germline): SGHNT, YENEEA. V gave up 1 base and J gave up 0 bases, with 10 bases separating them. The CDR3 here is CASSLVREYSYEQYF. The CDR3 DNA sequence: TGTGCCAGCAGCTTAGTTCGGGAGTACTCCTACGAGCAGTACTTC.

This chain's CDR3 is CSGLQGNGELFF. The CDR3 bases are TGCAGCGGCCTCCAGGGCAACGGGGAGCTGTTTTTT. V gene TRBV29-1 combines with J gene TRBJ2-2, with a weak D call TRBD1 (5 bases). This CDR3 contains 12 residues. Per germline, CDR1 SQVTM and CDR2 ANQGSEA. Deletions cut 7 bases from V and 7 bases from J, with 13 bases between.